This T cell receptor (beta chain) came from a study of blood T cell repertoires in COVID-19. The CDR3 totals 14 residues. V was cut by 3 bases and J by 2 bases, with 9 bases left in between. Germline V gene data show CDR1 as SGDLS and CDR2 as YYNGEE. Repertoires were generated with immunoSEQ multiplex PCR, while TCRdb's copy carries only in-frame clones and drops some. The repertoire holds tens of thousands of clones, with under 90% as singletons. The V and J genes are TRBV9 and TRBJ1-3; no definite D call. Sequencing was done on a sample of peripheral blood. The sequence derives from a man in his sixties with COVID-19, enrolled during active disease. For the CDR3, the DNA is TGTGCCAGCAGCGCCCTCTTTACTGGAAACACCATATATTTT. Amino acid sequence: CASSALFTGNTIYF. Drawing the rest from reference TRBV9 and TRBJ1-3, the complete variable domain is DSGVTQTPKHLITATGQRVTLRCSPRSGDLSVYWYQQSLDQGLQFLIQYYNGEERAKGNILERFSAQQFPDLHSELNLSSLELGDSALYFCASSALFTGNTIYFGEGSWLTVV.